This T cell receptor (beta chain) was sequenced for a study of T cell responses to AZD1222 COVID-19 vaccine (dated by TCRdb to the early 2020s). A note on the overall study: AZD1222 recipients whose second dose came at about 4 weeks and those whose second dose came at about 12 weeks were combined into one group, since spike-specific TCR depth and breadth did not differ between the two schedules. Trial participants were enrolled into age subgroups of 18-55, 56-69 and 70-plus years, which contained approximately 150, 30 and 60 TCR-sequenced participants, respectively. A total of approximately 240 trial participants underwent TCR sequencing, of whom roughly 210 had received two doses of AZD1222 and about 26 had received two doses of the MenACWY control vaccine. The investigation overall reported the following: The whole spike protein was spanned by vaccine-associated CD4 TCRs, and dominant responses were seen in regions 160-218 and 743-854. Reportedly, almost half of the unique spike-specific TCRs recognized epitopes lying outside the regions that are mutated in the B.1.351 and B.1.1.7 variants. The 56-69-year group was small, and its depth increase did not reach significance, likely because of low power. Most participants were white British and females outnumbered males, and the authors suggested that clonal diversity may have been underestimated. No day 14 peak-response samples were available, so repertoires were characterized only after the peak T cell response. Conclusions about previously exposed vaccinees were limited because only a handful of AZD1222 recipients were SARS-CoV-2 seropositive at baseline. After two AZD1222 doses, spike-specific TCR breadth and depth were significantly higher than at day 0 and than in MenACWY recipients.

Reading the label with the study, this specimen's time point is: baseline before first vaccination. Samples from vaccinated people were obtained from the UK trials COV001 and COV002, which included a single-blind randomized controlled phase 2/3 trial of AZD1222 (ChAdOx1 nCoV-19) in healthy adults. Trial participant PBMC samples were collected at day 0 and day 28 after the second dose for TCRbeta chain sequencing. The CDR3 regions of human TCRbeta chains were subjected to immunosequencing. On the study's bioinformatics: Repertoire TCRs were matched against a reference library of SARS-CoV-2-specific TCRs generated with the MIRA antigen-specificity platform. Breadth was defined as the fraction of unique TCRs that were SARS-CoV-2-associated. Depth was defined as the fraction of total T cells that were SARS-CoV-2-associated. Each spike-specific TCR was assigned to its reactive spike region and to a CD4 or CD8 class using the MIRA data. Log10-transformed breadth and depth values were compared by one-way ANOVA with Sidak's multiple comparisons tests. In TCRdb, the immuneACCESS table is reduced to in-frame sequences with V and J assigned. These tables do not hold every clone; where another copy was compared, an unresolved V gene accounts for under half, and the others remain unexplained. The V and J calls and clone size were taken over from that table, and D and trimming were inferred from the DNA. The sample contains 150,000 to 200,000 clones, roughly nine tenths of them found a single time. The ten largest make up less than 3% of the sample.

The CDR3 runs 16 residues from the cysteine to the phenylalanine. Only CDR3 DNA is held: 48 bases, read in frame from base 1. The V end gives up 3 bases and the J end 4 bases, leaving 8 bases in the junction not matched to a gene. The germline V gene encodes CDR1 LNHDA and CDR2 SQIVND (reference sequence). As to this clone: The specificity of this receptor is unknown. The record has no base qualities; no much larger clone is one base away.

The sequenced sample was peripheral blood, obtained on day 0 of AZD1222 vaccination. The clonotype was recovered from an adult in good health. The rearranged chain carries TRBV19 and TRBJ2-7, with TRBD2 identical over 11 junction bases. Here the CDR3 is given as CASSMSRLAGHYEQYF. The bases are TGTGCCAGTAGTATGAGCAGACTAGCGGGACATTACGAGCAGTACTTC.